This TCR beta chain was captured by sequencing in a study of beta chain features in type 1 diabetes. General study findings and limits: Shorter TCRB CDR3s, moderately but significantly so, were found in Type 1 diabetes patients in all four CD4+ subsets.

Sorting with CD45RO/CCR7/CD25/CD127/CD95/CD27 yielded naive, central memory, regulatory and stem-like memory CD4+ cells. Sorted populations all exceeded 95% purity. The whole isolated RNA underwent reverse transcription, so sequencing captured expressed TCRB transcripts. Naive, central memory and regulatory T cell samples came to a mean of around 3.3 million reads. The method was immunoSEQ multiplex PCR; TCRdb's version includes in-frame clones alone and lacks a portion of them. The repertoire has about 700,000 clones, roughly 13% of them found once; the top ten carry approximately 0.02%. This clone came up a few times. Its antigen is unidentified. Input material: naive CD4+ T cells from blood. This receptor was taken from a man younger than 35 with type 1 diabetes.

The CDR3 sequence is CASSPGTGINQPQHF. CDR3 bases: TGCGCCAGCAGTCCCGGGACAGGGATAAACCAGCCCCAGCATTTT. The chain recombines TRBV10-2 with TRBJ1-5, with 9 bases fitting TRBD1. CDR3 length equals 15 residues. From germline, CDR1 is WSHSY and CDR2 SAAADI. V shed 5 bases and J 7 bases; nucleotides not matched to a gene: 9.